What follows are 25 T cell receptor beta chains derived from one specimen sequenced in a study of neurological immune-mediated disorders. TCRdb analysed the 5' RACE reads with MiXCR anew, one entry per CDR3 protein. The sample holds more than 15,000 distinct CDR3 sequences, under 15% seen once. The sample was PBMCs. These receptors were collected from a man in his 60s with HTLV-1-associated myelopathy (HAM/TSP).

The gene calls are TRBV20-1 and TRBJ1-2; D perhaps matches TRBD1 (6 bases). The length of the CDR3 is 12 residues. Germline V gene data show CDR1 as DFQATT and CDR2 as SNEGSKA (reference sequence). V dropped 5 bases and J dropped 4 bases, with 11 bases sitting between them. CDR3 loop: CSAGGHGYGYTF. The CDR3 nucleotides are TGCAGTGCTGGGGGGCATGGCTATGGCTACACCTTC.

This clonotype was detected many times. The rearrangement uses TRBV4-1 and TRBJ2-5; TRBD2 agrees at 7 bases. The CDR3 contains 18 residues. Trimming removed 0 bases from V and 0 bases from J; junction bases left unmatched: 10. Germline V lookup: CDR1 MGHRA, CDR2 YSYEKL. The CDR3 nucleotides read TGCGCCAGCAGCCAAGATGGGGCCAGCGGGGCGTACCAAGAGACCCAGTACTTC. It yields the protein CASSQDGASGAYQETQYF.

This clonotype has at least ten counts. The chain links TRBV7-9 to TRBJ2-7; the D is unclear. CDR3 length: 17 amino acids. V lost 0 bases and J lost 0, with 15 bases in between. Germline V CDR1 and CDR2: SEHNR, FQNEAQ (reference sequence). This chain's CDR3 is CASSLAQNSLSSYEQYF. CDR3 in DNA: TGTGCCAGCAGCTTAGCGCAAAACAGCCTGAGCTCCTACGAGCAGTACTTC.

In its sample, this clonotype ranks as medium-sized (0.01 to 0.1%). The chain couples TRBV9 to TRBJ2-7; possibly TRBD1 or TRBD2 for D (5 bases each). With 1 base removed from V and 2 bases from J, the gap between germline ends came to 10 bases. The CDR3 consists of 14 residues. The germline V gene has CDR1 SGDLS and CDR2 YYNGEE. The CDR3 sequence is CASSVLGDPYEQYF. DNA of the CDR3: TGTGCCAGCAGCGTACTGGGGGACCCCTACGAGCAGTACTTC.

Many counts were recorded for this clonotype. This chain joins TRBV5-1 and TRBJ2-7; D may be TRBD2 (6 bases). Between the trimmed V and J ends, which lost 0 bases and 4 bases, there was a span of 17 bases. The CDR3 extends over 16 amino acids. Germline-derived CDR1 and CDR2 are SGHRS and YFSETQ. The CDR3, as DNA: TGCGCCAGCAGCTTGGCCGCGAGCGGGCGGGTATACGAGCAGTACTTC. Protein: CASSLAASGRVYEQYF.

This clonotype was seen many times. The genes are TRBV5-1 and TRBJ2-5; 8 nucleotides line up with TRBD2. Germline CDR1 is SGHRS and CDR2 is YFSETQ. With 5 bases clipped from V and 5 bases from J, the junction kept 8 bases outside the gene matches. The CDR3 extends over 14 amino acids. The CDR3 nucleotides read TGCGCCAGCAGGAGCAGCGGGGGCGCGGAGACCCAGTACTTC. It specifies CASRSSGGAETQYF. Using reference TRBV5-1 and TRBJ2-5 for the parts outside the CDR3, the full variable domain is KAGVTQTPRYLIKTRGQQVTLSCSPISGHRSVSWYQQTPGQGLQFLFEYFSETQRNKGNFPGRFSGRQFSNSRSEMNVSTLELGDSALYLCASRSSGGAETQYFGPGTRLLVL.

The table lists this clonotype with many counts. The rearrangement uses TRBV10-3 and TRBJ1-4; no reliable D call. Deletions cut 0 bases from V and 7 bases from J, with 12 bases between. From germline, CDR1 is ENHRY and CDR2 SYGVKD. This CDR3 region has 15 residues. CDR3 in amino acids: CAISESRGDTEKLFF. DNA for the CDR3: TGTGCCATCAGTGAGTCACGTGGGGATACTGAAAAACTGTTTTTT.

In the case of this clonotype: Because the CDR3 is missing its conserved closing phenylalanine or tryptophan, this is likely a read error. V usage is TRBV10-3 and J usage is TRBJ2-7; 9 bases match TRBD1. The trim removed 8 bases at V and 5 bases at J, leaving 7 bases unmatched. This CDR3 comprises 13 residues. In germline, CDR1 is ENHRY, CDR2 SYGVKD. The CDR3 nucleotides are TGTGCCATCGGCCGGGACAGGGTTCACGAGCAGTACTTA. Its protein product is CAIGRDRVHEQYL.

This clonotype has a count of ten or more. The CDR3 sequence: CASSRTGWTYEQYF. CDR3 coding DNA: TGTGCCAGCAGCCGGACAGGGTGGACCTACGAGCAGTACTTC. The genes are TRBV7-2 and TRBJ2-7; 8 nucleotides line up with TRBD1. The CDR3 consists of 14 residues. CDR1 is SGHTA, CDR2 FQGNSA, per germline. With V trimmed by 5 bases and J by 2 bases, 5 bases remained unmatched.

This chain uses TRBV3-1 with TRBJ2-7; D ambiguous. V lost 1 base to trimming and J lost 10 bases, with 14 bases between them. Germline V gene data show CDR1 as LGHDT and CDR2 as YNNKEL (reference sequence). CDR3 length equals 13 residues. CDR3 amino acids: CASSQGHDISQYF. The CDR3 DNA follows: TGTGCCAGCAGCCAAGGACACGATATTAGCCAGTACTTC.

This clonotype has a count of ten or more. The chain employs TRBV28 and TRBJ1-6; D is uncertain. CDR1 and CDR2 (germline): MDHEN, SYDVKM. V lost 3 bases, J lost 11 bases, and 11 bases lay in between. The CDR3 has 13 amino acids. The CDR3 nucleotides read TGTGCCAGCAGTTTGGAGTCTCCTCCACCCCTCCACTTT. Translating gives CASSLESPPPLHF.

This clonotype was observed at least ten times. The chain has TRBV7-2 and TRBJ1-6, with TRBD1 matching 7 bases. The V segment lost 4 bases and the J segment 7 bases; nucleotides outside the gene matches: 7. The CDR3 covers 15 residues. CDR1 and CDR2 (germline): SGHTA, FQGNSA. DNA of the CDR3: TGTGCCAGCAGCTCTAGGACAGGTGGGAATTCACCCCTCCACTTT. It specifies CASSSRTGGNSPLHF. Based on the CDR3 plus reference TRBV7-2 and TRBJ1-6, the full variable domain is GAGVSQSPSNKVTEKGKDVELRCDPISGHTALYWYRQSLGQGLEFLIYFQGNSAPDKSGLPSDRFSAERTGGSVSTLTIQRTQQEDSAVYLCASSSRTGGNSPLHFGNGTRLTVT.

This clonotype rates as medium-sized. V and J are TRBV20-1 and TRBJ2-3, with 9 bases fitting TRBD1. This CDR3 region has 14 residues. CDR1 and CDR2 from the germline V gene are DFQATT and SNEGSKA (reference sequence). V lost 6 bases to trimming and J lost 4 bases; unmatched junction nucleotides: 8. CDR3 sequence reads: CSAVTGGVSDTQYF. Here the CDR3 DNA reads TGCAGTGCGGTAACAGGGGGCGTTTCAGATACGCAGTATTTT.

This clonotype was seen ten or more times. J is TRBJ1-1 and V is TRBV5-1, with a possible D match to TRBD1 (5 bases). V was pared by 2 bases and J by 1 base, with 9 bases between. The CDR3 contains 14 residues. Germline V gives CDR1 SGHRS, CDR2 YFSETQ. The CDR3, as DNA: TGCGCCAGCAGCTTCGACAGCTCGAACACTGAAGCTTTCTTT. This translates into CASSFDSSNTEAFF. Full variable domain (remainder filled in from reference TRBV5-1 and TRBJ1-1): KAGVTQTPRYLIKTRGQQVTLSCSPISGHRSVSWYQQTPGQGLQFLFEYFSETQRNKGNFPGRFSGRQFSNSRSEMNVSTLELGDSALYLCASSFDSSNTEAFFGQGTRLTVV.

This clonotype was detected ten times or more. The chain joins TRBV6-1 to TRBJ2-3, with 9 nucleotides matching TRBD2. This CDR3 has 14 residues. The J segment lost 4 bases and the V segment lost 4 bases, leaving 3 bases of the junction unmatched. Germline CDR1 MNHNS, CDR2 SASEGT. The CDR3 here is CASSVAGGSDTQYF. In DNA, the CDR3 is TGTGCCAGCAGTGTGGCGGGGGGGTCAGATACGCAGTATTTT.

This clonotype appeared many times. The rearrangement uses TRBV5-1 and TRBJ2-2, with a possible D match to TRBD2 (6 bases). The CDR3 totals 17 residues. With 1 base removed from V and 3 bases from J, the gap between germline ends came to 16 bases. From germline, CDR1 is SGHRS and CDR2 YFSETQ. The CDR3 nucleotides read TGCGCCAGCAGCTTGCTCGGGAGACAATCTCACACCGGGGAGCTGTTTTTT. This encodes CASSLLGRQSHTGELFF.

This clonotype was counted ten times or more. The genes are TRBV12-3 or TRBV12-4 and TRBJ2-5, with D perhaps matching TRBD2 (5 bases). V lost 6 bases and J 3 bases, leaving 20 bases between the germline ends. The CDR3 consists of 16 residues. The CDR3 loop is CASRPFTASGKETQYF. CDR3 nucleotides: TGTGCCAGCAGGCCGTTCACGGCATCGGGAAAAGAGACCCAGTACTTC.

For this clonotype: This clone may be a read error of a much larger clone one base away. V usage is TRBV5-5 and J usage is TRBJ2-2; D ambiguous. The germline V gene has CDR1 SGHKS and CDR2 YYEKEE (reference sequence). CDR3 length equals 13 residues. Here the CDR3 reads CANSPRAQGELFF. CDR3 DNA sequence: TGTGCCAACAGCCCCCGGGCGCAGGGGGAGCTGTTTTTT.

This clonotype was counted at least ten times. The chain couples TRBV20-1 to TRBJ2-7; TRBD1 might be the D (6 bases). The V gene's germline CDR1 is DFQATT and CDR2 SNEGSKA (reference sequence). V lost 2 bases and J 2 bases, leaving 13 bases between the germline ends. This CDR3 region has 14 residues. The CDR3 DNA is TGCAGTGCTAGACGCCGGGACACCGCCTACGAGCAGTACTTC. As protein: CSARRRDTAYEQYF.

This clonotype was detected many times. The chain uses TRBV15 and TRBJ2-7, with no clear D. The V gene lost 0 bases and the J gene lost 6 bases, with 15 bases spanning the gap. CDR1 is LNHNV, CDR2 YYDKDF, per germline (reference sequence). This CDR3 is 15 amino acids long. The CDR3, as DNA: TGTGCCACCAGCAGAGATTTGACCTCCTCTGGCGAGCAGTACTTC. Amino acid sequence: CATSRDLTSSGEQYF.

This clonotype was observed many times. The chain carries TRBV7-2 and TRBJ2-3; D is perhaps TRBD1 (6 bases). Germline values: CDR1 SGHTA, CDR2 FQGNSA. The CDR3 covers 15 residues. Deletions cut 5 bases from V and 1 base from J, with 13 bases between. CDR3 in DNA: TGTGCCAGCAGCCCTACGACAGGAGGCACAGATACGCAGTATTTT. It translates to CASSPTTGGTDTQYF.

The chain is built from TRBV4-1 and TRBJ2-3, with no clear D. V lost 2 bases, J lost 3 bases, and 15 bases lay in between. The CDR3 runs to 16 residues. The germline V gene encodes CDR1 MGHRA and CDR2 YSYEKL. CDR3 sequence (DNA): TGCGCCAGCAGCCAAATCGACCTAATACATACAGATACGCAGTATTTT. This sequence encodes CASSQIDLIHTDTQYF.

This clonotype was detected many times. The chain carries TRBV3-1 and TRBJ2-1, with D tentatively TRBD1 (7 bases). V lost 1 base and J lost 9, with 13 bases in between. CDR3 length: 14 amino acids. Looked up from germline, CDR1 is LGHDT and CDR2 is YNNKEL (reference sequence). The CDR3 protein is CASSQGYRGGEQFF. Written as DNA, the CDR3 is TGTGCCAGCAGCCAAGGCTACAGGGGAGGTGAGCAGTTCTTC.

This clonotype was seen ten or more times. V and J are TRBV5-1 and TRBJ2-7, with D possibly matching TRBD2 (5 bases). Germline values: CDR1 SGHRS, CDR2 YFSETQ. Trimming shortened V by 4 bases and J by 2 bases, and 7 bases separated the two germline ends. The CDR3 covers 12 residues. The CDR3, as DNA: TGCGCCAGCAGCCGGGATACCTACGAGCAGTACTTC. Encoded protein: CASSRDTYEQYF.

This clonotype was seen repeatedly, ten times or more. The chain has TRBV5-1 and TRBJ2-7; tentatively, D is TRBD1 or TRBD2 (6 bases each). This CDR3 contains 14 residues. Germline-derived CDR1 and CDR2 are SGHRS and YFSETQ. The V end lost 4 bases, the J end lost 3 bases, and 14 bases lay between the germline ends. The CDR3 sequence is CASSIGGTNYEQYF. The CDR3 bases are TGCGCCAGCAGCATTGGCGGGACAAACTACGAGCAGTACTTC.